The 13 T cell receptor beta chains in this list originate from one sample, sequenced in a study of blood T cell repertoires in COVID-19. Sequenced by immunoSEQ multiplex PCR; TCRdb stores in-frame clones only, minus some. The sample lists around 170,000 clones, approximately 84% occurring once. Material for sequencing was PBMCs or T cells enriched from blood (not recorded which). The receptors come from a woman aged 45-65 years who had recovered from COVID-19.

The CDR3 coding sequence is TGTGCCAGCAGGGGAGCGGGTACCTACGAGCAGTACTTC. Amino acids: CASRGAGTYEQYF. The V gene is TRBV12-3 or TRBV12-4, the J gene TRBJ2-7; D perhaps matches TRBD2 (6 bases). The CDR3 has 13 residues. Trimming stripped 6 bases from V and 2 bases from J, with 11 bases between.

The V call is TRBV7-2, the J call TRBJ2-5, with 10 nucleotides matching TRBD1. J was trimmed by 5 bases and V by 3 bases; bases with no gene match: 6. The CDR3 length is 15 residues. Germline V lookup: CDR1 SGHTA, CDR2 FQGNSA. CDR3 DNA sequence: TGTGCCAGCAGCTTCGGGGGACAGGGGAGGGAGACCCAGTACTTC. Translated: CASSFGGQGRETQYF.

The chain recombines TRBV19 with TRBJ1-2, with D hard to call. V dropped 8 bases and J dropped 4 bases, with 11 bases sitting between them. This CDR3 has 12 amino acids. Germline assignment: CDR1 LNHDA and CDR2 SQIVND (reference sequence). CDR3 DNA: TGTGCCAGTCTAGGAATACCCTATGGCTACACCTTC. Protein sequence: CASLGIPYGYTF.

As DNA, the CDR3 is TGTGCCAGCAGCTTACTGGCTTCCGTGCATGGCTACACCTTC. Its translation is CASSLLASVHGYTF. The V and J genes are TRBV13 and TRBJ1-2; D gene uncertain. The germline V gene encodes CDR1 PRHDT and CDR2 FYEKMQ (reference sequence). This CDR3 is 14 amino acids long. Deletions cut 2 bases from V and 6 bases from J, with 13 bases between.

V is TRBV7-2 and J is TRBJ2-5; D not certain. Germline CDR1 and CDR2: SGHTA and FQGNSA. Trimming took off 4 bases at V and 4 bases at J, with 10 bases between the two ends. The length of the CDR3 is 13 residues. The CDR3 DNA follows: TGTGCCAGCAGCTACGACAATCGAGAGACCCAGTACTTC. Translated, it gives CASSYDNRETQYF.

In nucleotides, the CDR3 is TGTGCCAGCAGAGACCACGGGACAGGGGCCACTGAAGCTTTCTTT. It specifies CASRDHGTGATEAFF. The chain links TRBV27 to TRBJ1-1; TRBD1 agrees at 10 bases. V gave up 6 bases and J gave up 4 bases; unmatched junction bases: 8. Germline-derived CDR1 and CDR2 are MNHEY and SMNVEV (reference sequence). The CDR3 runs to 15 residues.

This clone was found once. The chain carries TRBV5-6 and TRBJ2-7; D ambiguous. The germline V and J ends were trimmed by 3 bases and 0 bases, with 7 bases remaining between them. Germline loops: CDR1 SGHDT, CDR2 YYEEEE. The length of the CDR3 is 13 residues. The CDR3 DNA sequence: TGTGCCAGCAGCTCGAAGCCCTCCTACGAGCAGTACTTC. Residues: CASSSKPSYEQYF.

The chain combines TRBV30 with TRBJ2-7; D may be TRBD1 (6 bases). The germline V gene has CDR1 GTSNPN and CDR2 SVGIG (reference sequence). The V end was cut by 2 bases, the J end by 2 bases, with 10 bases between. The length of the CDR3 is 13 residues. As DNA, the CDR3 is TGTGCCTGGAGTCAACAGGGCCCCTACGAGCAGTACTTC. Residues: CAWSQQGPYEQYF.

CDR3: CASSLRAGKAGNDGHGYTF. The CDR3 DNA reads as TGTGCCAGCAGTTTACGGGCAGGGAAAGCCGGAAACGACGGACATGGCTACACCTTC. V usage is TRBV27 and J usage is TRBJ1-2; maybe TRBD1 (5 bases). The CDR3 contains 19 residues. Trimming took 2 bases from V and 6 from J, leaving 28 bases between them. Germline CDR1 is MNHEY and CDR2 is SMNVEV (reference sequence).

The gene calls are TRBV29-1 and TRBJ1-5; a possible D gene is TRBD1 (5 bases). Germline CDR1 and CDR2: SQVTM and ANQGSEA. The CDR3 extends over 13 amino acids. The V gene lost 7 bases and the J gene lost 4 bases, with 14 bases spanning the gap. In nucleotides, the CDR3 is TGCAGCGGCCGATCAGGGCGAAATCAGCCCCAGCATTTT. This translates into CSGRSGRNQPQHF.

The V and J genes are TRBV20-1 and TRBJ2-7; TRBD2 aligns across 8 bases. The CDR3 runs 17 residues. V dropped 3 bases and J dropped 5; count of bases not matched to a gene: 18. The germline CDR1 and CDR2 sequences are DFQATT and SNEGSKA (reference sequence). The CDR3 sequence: CSASMLGERAGVHEQYF. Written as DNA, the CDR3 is TGCAGTGCTAGTATGCTCGGGGAACGAGCGGGAGTCCACGAGCAGTACTTC.

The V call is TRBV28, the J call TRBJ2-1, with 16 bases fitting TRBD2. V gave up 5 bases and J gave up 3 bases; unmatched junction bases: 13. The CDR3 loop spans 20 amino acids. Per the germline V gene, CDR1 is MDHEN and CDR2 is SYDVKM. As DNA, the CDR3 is TGTGCCAGCAGTCCACCGGGACTAGCGGGAGGGCCTCGGTTCTACAATGAGCAGTTCTTC. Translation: CASSPPGLAGGPRFYNEQFF. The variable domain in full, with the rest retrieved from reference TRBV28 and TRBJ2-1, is DVKVTQSSRYLVKRTGEKVFLECVQDMDHENMFWYRQDPGLGLRLIYFSYDVKMKEKGDIPEGYSVSREKKERFSLILESASTNQTSMYLCASSPPGLAGGPRFYNEQFFGPGTRLTVL.

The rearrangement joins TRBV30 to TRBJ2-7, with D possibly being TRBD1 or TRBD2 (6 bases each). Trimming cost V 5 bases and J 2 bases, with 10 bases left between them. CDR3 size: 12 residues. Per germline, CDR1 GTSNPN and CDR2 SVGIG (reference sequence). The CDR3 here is CAWGGTPYEQYF. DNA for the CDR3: TGTGCCTGGGGCGGGACACCCTACGAGCAGTACTTC.